The 7 T cell receptor beta chains given below trace back to one sample, sequenced in a study of beta chain features in type 1 diabetes. TCRB transcripts that were expressed got sequenced, as all of the isolated RNA had been reverse transcribed. Sequencing was performed with immunoSEQ multiplex PCR; in TCRdb, only in-frame clones are kept and a portion is missing. The sample includes about 250,000 clones, 14% of them seen just once. The material sequenced was naive CD4+ T cells from blood. The receptors were gathered from a woman in her forties in good health.

This clone was seen more than once but under ten times. J is TRBJ2-2 and V is TRBV5-1, with 9 bases fitting TRBD1. With V trimmed by 5 bases and J by 5 bases, 4 bases remained unmatched. Germline CDR1 SGHRS, CDR2 YFSETQ. There are 14 residues in the CDR3. CDR3 nucleotides: TGCGCCAGCAGGCCCGGGACAGGGACCGGGGAGCTGTTTTTT. Amino acids: CASRPGTGTGELFF.

The genes are TRBV18 and TRBJ1-5; 9 bases align to TRBD1. The CDR3 spans 15 residues. Germline V gives CDR1 KGHSH, CDR2 LQKENI. Trimming at V came to 6 bases and at J to 4 bases, leaving 7 bases not matched to a gene. The CDR3 nucleotides read TGTGCCAGCTCCCGGGACAGGGATTCGAATCAGCCCCAGCATTTT. Its protein product is CASSRDRDSNQPQHF.

The chain uses TRBV6-6 and TRBJ2-5, with D maybe TRBD2 (5 bases). CDR3 length: 13 amino acids. CDR1 and CDR2 from the germline V gene are MNHNY and SVGAGI (reference sequence). The germline V and J ends were trimmed by 7 bases and 5 bases, with 14 bases remaining between them. The CDR3 is CASIPGSGETQYF. In DNA form, the CDR3 reads TGTGCCAGCATCCCGGGGTCCGGGGAGACCCAGTACTTC.

The chain has TRBV4-1 and TRBJ1-5, with D perhaps matching TRBD1 (5 bases). CDR1 and CDR2 from the germline V gene are MGHRA and YSYEKL. With 2 bases removed from V and 4 bases from J, the gap between germline ends came to 9 bases. This CDR3 spans 14 amino acids. CDR3 loop: CASSQTQGNQPQHF. The CDR3 nucleotides are TGCGCCAGCAGCCAAACCCAGGGAAATCAGCCCCAGCATTTT.

V and J are TRBV19 and TRBJ1-5; tentatively, D is TRBD1 (6 bases). The CDR3 covers 16 residues. The germline gives CDR1 LNHDA, CDR2 SQIVND (reference sequence). The V end lost 5 bases, the J end lost 4 bases, and 18 bases lay between the germline ends. In DNA, the CDR3 is TGTGCCAGTAGTCCCTGGGGGGGCATTGGTAATCAGCCCCAGCATTTT. Its protein is CASSPWGGIGNQPQHF.

The rearrangement joins TRBV5-4 to TRBJ1-2; tentatively, D is TRBD1 (5 bases). Germline loops: CDR1 SGHNT, CDR2 YYREEE (reference sequence). Between the trimmed V and J ends, which lost 1 base and 8 bases, there was a span of 15 bases. The CDR3 runs to 14 residues. CDR3 in DNA: TGTGCCAGCAGCTTGTCAGGGCCGATTGGGGGCTACACCTTC. This sequence encodes CASSLSGPIGGYTF.

The rearrangement uses TRBV11-3 and TRBJ2-3; D might be TRBD2 (6 bases). CDR1 is SGHNT and CDR2 is YENEEA in the germline V gene. The CDR3 spans 15 residues. V shed 2 bases and J shed 0 bases, with 9 bases lying between them. The CDR3 loop is CASSLRAGSTDTQYF. In DNA form, the CDR3 reads TGTGCCAGCAGCTTAAGGGCGGGGAGCACAGATACGCAGTATTTT.